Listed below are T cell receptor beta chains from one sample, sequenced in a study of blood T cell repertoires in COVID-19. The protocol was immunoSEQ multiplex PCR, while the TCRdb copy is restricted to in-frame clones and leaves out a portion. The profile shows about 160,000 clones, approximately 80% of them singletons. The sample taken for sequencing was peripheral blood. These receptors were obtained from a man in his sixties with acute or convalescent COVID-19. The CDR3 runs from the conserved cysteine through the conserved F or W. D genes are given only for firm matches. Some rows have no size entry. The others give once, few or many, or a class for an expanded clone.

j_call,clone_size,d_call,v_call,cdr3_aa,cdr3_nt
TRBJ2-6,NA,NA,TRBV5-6,CASSLAGSGANVLTF,TGTGCCAGCAGCTTAGCCGGCTCTGGGGCCAACGTCCTGACTTTC
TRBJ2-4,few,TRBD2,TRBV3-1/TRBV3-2,CASSPSGEGSIQYF,TGTGCCAGCAGCCCTAGCGGGGAAGGAAGCATTCAGTACTTC
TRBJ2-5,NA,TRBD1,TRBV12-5,CASGLGDRAGTQYF,TGTGCTAGTGGTTTGGGAGACAGGGCTGGGACCCAGTACTTC
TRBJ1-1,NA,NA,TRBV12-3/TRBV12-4,CASRQQVNTEAFF,TGTGCCAGCAGGCAACAGGTGAACACTGAAGCTTTCTTT
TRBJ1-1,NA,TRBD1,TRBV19,CASTLGKGADEAFF,TGTGCCAGTACCCTCGGGAAGGGGGCTGATGAGGCTTTCTTT
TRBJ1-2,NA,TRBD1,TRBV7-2,CASSLRTGVNNYGYTF,TGTGCCAGCAGCTTGCGGACAGGGGTTAATAACTATGGCTACACCTTC
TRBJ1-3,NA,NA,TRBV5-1,CASRVGYGGSGNTIYF,TGCGCCAGCAGGGTTGGGTACGGGGGCTCTGGAAACACCATATATTTT
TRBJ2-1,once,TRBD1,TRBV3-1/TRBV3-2,CASSQDRGTGADEQFF,TGTGCCAGCAGCCAAGATAGAGGGACAGGGGCCGATGAGCAGTTCTTC
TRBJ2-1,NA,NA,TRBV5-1,CASDQQGGEQFF,TGCGCCAGCGACCAGCAGGGTGGTGAGCAGTTCTTC
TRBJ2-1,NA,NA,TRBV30,CAGLQGPNEQFF,TGTGCCGGGCTACAGGGTCCCAATGAGCAGTTCTTC
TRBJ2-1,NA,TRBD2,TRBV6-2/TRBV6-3,CASSYSQRLAGGSRYNEQFF,TGTGCCAGCAGTTACTCGCAGAGACTAGCGGGTGGAAGCCGATACAATGAGCAGTTCTTC
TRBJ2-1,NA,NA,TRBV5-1,CASSYRVHDSYNEQFF,TGCGCCAGCAGCTACAGGGTTCACGACTCCTACAATGAGCAGTTCTTC
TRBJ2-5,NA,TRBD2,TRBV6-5,CASSFSGGGETQYF,TGTGCCAGCAGCTTCAGCGGGGGGGGTGAGACCCAGTACTTC
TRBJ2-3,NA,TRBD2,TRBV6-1,CASSDPRLAGGTDTQYF,TGTGCCAGCAGTGACCCACGCTTAGCGGGGGGGACAGATACGCAGTATTTT
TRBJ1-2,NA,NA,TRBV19,CATNDRIIYTF,TGTGCCACCAACGACAGGATTATCTACACCTTC
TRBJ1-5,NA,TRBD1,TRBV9,CASSVGTGNQPQHF,TGTGCCAGCAGCGTGGGGACAGGGAATCAGCCCCAGCATTTT
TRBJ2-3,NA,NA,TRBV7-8,CASSLGDWSTDTQYF,TGTGCCAGCAGCTTAGGCGACTGGAGCACAGATACGCAGTATTTT
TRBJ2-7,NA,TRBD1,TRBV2,CASGGTGGTYEQYF,TGTGCCAGCGGAGGAACAGGGGGGACCTACGAGCAGTACTTC
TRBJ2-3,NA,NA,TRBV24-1,CATRLGGEDTQYF,TGTGCCACCAGACTGGGAGGTGAAGATACGCAGTATTTT
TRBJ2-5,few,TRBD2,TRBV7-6,CASSFQGASGQETQYF,TGTGCCAGCAGCTTCCAAGGGGCTAGCGGGCAAGAGACCCAGTACTTC
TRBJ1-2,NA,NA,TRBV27,CASRGAGRTTNYGYTF,TGTGCCAGCAGGGGCGCGGGCAGGACGACTAACTATGGCTACACCTTC
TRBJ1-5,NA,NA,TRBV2,CASSRGHSNQPQHF,TGTGCCAGCAGTCGCGGCCATAGCAATCAGCCCCAGCATTTT
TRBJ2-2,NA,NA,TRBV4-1,CASSQDVGQGNTGELFF,TGCGCCAGCAGCCAAGATGTGGGCCAGGGGAACACCGGGGAGCTGTTTTTT
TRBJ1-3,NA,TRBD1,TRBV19,CASSTSPPGQGLNTIYF,TGTGCCAGTAGTACTTCTCCACCGGGACAGGGGTTGAACACCATATATTTT
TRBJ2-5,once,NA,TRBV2,CASSEYREETQYF,TGTGCCAGCAGTGAATACAGGGAGGAGACCCAGTACTTC
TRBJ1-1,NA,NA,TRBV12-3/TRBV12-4,CASSLAKGSSFF,TGTGCCAGCAGTTTAGCGAAGGGGTCGTCTTTCTTT
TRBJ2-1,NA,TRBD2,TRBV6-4,CASNGGGCLYNEQFF,TGTGCCAGCAACGGCGGGGGGTGCTTATACAATGAGCAGTTCTTC
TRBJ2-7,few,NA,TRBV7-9,CASSQTVTSYEQYF,TGTGCCAGCAGCCAAACAGTTACCTCCTACGAGCAGTACTTC
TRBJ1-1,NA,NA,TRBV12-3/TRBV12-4,CASRGSEAFF,TGTGCCAGCAGGGGGAGTGAAGCTTTCTTT